These 5 T cell receptor beta chains originate from one sample sequenced in a study of OX40 agonist ivuxolimab in advanced cancers. Method: immunoSEQ multiplex PCR; TCRdb's copy keeps in-frame clones and lacks some. Among 60,000 to 70,000 clones, nearly 90% were seen once, and the ten largest hold 0.27%. The sequencing here drew on CD4+ or CD8+ T cells sorted from blood, taken in a trial of the OX40 agonist ivuxolimab. The receptors stem from an adult with an advanced solid tumor such as melanoma, head and neck, liver or kidney cancer.

The chain has TRBV28 and TRBJ1-5; no clear D gene. V was pared by 2 bases and J by 3 bases, with 14 bases between. CDR1 and CDR2 from the germline V gene are MDHEN and SYDVKM. The length of the CDR3 is 16 residues. In DNA form, the CDR3 reads TGTGCCAGCAGTTTAAGGTCCACGGGGAACAATCAGCCCCAGCATTTT. This translates into CASSLRSTGNNQPQHF.

This sequence joins TRBV4-1 and TRBJ2-7; D gene unclear. Germline CDR1 and CDR2: MGHRA and YSYEKL. The germline V and J ends were trimmed by 0 bases and 4 bases, with 16 bases remaining between them. The CDR3 has 16 residues. The CDR3 DNA reads TGCGCCAGCAGCCAAGATACTACACTTGGGTTATACGAGCAGTACTTC. Translating gives CASSQDTTLGLYEQYF.

This clone appeared once. J is TRBJ2-7 and V is TRBV7-2; 7 bases are a match to TRBD1. Trimming cost V 4 bases and J 9 bases; bases outside gene matches: 9. The CDR3 is 13 amino acids. CDR1 is SGHTA, CDR2 FQGNSA, per germline. The CDR3 here is CASSYGRDSVQYF. CDR3 bases: TGTGCCAGCAGCTACGGTCGGGACAGTGTGCAGTACTTC.

V is TRBV29-1 and J is TRBJ2-5, with D possibly being TRBD1 (6 bases). The CDR3 has 13 amino acids. Germline loops: CDR1 SQVTM, CDR2 ANQGSEA. Trimming cost V 3 bases and J 1 base, with 9 bases left between them. In nucleotides, the CDR3 is TGCAGCGTTGAGAGGGGGATCCAAGAGACCCAGTACTTC. Protein: CSVERGIQETQYF.

CDR3 amino acids: CASSTDRVRDQPQHF. CDR3 DNA sequence: TGTGCCAGTAGTACGGACAGGGTACGGGATCAGCCCCAGCATTTT. J is TRBJ1-5 and V is TRBV19, with 8 bases aligning to TRBD1. The CDR3 contains 15 residues. V lost 4 bases, J lost 5 bases, and 7 bases stayed unmatched. Germline V CDR1 and CDR2: LNHDA, SQIVND (reference sequence).